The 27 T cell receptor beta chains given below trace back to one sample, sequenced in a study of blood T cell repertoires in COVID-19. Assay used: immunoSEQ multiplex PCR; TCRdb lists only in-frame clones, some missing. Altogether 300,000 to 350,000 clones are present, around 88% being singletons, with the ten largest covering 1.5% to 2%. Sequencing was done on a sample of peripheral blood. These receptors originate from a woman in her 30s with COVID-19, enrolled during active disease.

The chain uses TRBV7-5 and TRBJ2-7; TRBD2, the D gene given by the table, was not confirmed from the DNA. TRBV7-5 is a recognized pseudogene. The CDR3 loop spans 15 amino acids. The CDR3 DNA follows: TGTGCCAGAAGCTTAGGGGAGCTTTCTACCTACGAGCAGTACGTC. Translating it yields CARSLGELSTYEQYV.

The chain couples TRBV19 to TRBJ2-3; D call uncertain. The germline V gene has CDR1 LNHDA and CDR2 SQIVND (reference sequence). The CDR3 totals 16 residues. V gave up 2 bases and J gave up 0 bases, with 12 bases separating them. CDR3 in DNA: TGTGCCAGTAGTATAAGACCCGGGTATAGCACAGATACGCAGTATTTT. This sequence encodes CASSIRPGYSTDTQYF.

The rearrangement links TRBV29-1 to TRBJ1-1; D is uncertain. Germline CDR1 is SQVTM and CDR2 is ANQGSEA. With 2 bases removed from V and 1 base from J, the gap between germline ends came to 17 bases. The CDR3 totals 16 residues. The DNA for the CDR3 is TGCAGCGTTGAAAAGCTCTCGGAGGCGCGGAACACTGAAGCTTTCTTT. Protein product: CSVEKLSEARNTEAFF.

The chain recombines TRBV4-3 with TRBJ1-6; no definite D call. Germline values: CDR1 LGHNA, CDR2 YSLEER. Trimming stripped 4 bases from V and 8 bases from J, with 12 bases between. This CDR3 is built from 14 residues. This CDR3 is CASSRAAVDSPLHF. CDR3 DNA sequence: TGCGCCAGCAGCCGTGCTGCAGTCGATTCACCCCTCCACTTT.

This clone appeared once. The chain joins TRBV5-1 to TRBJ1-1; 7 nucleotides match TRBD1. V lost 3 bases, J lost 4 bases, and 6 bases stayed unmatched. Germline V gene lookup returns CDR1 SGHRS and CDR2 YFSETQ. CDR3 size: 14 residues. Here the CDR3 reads CASSWLDRATEAFF. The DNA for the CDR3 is TGCGCCAGCAGCTGGCTAGACAGGGCCACTGAAGCTTTCTTT.

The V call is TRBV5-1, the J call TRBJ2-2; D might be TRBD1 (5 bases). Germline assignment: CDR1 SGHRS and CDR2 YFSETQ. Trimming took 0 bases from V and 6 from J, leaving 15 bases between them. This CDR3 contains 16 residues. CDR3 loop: CASSLAISREPGELFF. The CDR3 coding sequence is TGCGCCAGCAGCTTGGCCATCAGCAGGGAACCCGGGGAGCTGTTTTTT.

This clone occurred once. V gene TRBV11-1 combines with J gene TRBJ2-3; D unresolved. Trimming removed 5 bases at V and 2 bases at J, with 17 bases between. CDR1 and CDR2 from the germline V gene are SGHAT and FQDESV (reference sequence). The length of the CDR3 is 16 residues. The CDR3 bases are TGTGCCAGCAGCCCCATGGTCAGATCCACCACAGATACGCAGTATTTT. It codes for CASSPMVRSTTDTQYF.

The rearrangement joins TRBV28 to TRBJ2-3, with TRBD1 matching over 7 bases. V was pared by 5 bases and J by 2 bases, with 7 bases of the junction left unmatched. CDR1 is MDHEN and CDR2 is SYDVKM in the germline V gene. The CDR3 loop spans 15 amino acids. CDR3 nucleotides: TGTGCCAGCAGTCCGGGACAGAGTTTCACAGATACGCAGTATTTT. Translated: CASSPGQSFTDTQYF.

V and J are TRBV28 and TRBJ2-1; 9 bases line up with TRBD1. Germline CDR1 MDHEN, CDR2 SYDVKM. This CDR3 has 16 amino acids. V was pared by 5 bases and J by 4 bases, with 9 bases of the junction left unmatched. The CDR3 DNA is TGTGCCAGCAGTAAACAAGCGGGACAGGGATACAATGAGCAGTTCTTC. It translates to CASSKQAGQGYNEQFF.

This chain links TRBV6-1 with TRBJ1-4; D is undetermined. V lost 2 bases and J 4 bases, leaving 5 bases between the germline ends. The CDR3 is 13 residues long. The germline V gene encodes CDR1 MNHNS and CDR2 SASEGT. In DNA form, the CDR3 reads TGTGCCAGCAGTGAACAGATTAATGAAAAACTGTTTTTT. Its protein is CASSEQINEKLFF.

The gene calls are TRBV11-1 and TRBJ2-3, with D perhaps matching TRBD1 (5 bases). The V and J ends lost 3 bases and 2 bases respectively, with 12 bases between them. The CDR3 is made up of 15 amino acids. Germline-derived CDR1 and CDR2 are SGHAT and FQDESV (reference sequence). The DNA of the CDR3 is TGTGCCAGCAGCTTGAGTGGGGCTTTCACAGATACGCAGTATTTT. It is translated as CASSLSGAFTDTQYF.

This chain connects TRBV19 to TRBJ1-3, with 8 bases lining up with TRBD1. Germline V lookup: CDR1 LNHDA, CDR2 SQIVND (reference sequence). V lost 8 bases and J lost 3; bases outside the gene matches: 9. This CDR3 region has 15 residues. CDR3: CASSVDRGIGNTIYF. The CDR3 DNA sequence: TGTGCCAGTTCCGTTGACAGGGGAATTGGAAACACCATATATTTT.

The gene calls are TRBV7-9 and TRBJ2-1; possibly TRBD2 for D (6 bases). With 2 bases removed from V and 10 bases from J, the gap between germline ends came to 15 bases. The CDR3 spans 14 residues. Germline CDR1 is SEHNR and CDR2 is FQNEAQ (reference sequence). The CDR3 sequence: CASSLRLGDEEQFF. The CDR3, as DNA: TGTGCCAGCAGCTTACGACTAGGGGACGAAGAGCAGTTCTTC.

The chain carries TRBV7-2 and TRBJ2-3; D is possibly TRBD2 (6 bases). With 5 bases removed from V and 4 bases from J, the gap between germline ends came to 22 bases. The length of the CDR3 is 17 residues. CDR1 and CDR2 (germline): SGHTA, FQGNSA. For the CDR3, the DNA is TGTGCCAGCAGCCTAATGGGGACTTTAAGCAGAGCAGATACGCAGTATTTT. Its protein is CASSLMGTLSRADTQYF.

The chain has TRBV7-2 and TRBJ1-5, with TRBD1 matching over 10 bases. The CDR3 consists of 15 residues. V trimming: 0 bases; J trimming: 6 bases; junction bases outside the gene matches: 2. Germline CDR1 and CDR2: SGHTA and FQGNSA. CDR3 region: CASSLATGGGQPQHF. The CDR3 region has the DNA TGTGCCAGCAGCTTAGCGACAGGGGGCGGTCAGCCCCAGCATTTT.

In DNA form, the CDR3 reads TGTGCCAGCAGTTTAGACAGGCGCTCTGGAAACACCATATATTTT. It translates to CASSLDRRSGNTIYF. V usage is TRBV28 and J usage is TRBJ1-3; tentatively, D is TRBD1 (6 bases). From germline, CDR1 is MDHEN and CDR2 SYDVKM. V was trimmed by 2 bases and J by 0 bases, leaving 8 bases between them. The CDR3 totals 15 residues. Based on the CDR3 plus reference TRBV28 and TRBJ1-3, the full variable domain is DVKVTQSSRYLVKRTGEKVFLECVQDMDHENMFWYRQDPGLGLRLIYFSYDVKMKEKGDIPEGYSVSREKKERFSLILESASTNQTSMYLCASSLDRRSGNTIYFGEGSWLTVV.

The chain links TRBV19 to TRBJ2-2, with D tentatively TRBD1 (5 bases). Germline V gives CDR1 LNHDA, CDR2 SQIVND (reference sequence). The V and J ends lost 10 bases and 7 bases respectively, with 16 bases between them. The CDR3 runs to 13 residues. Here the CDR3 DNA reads TGTGCCACCCGGTCCAGGGCTGTCGGGGAGCTGTTTTTT. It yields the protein CATRSRAVGELFF.

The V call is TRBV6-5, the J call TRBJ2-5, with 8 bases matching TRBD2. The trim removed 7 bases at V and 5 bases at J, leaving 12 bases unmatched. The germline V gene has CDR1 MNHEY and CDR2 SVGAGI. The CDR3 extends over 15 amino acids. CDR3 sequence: CASTRGLAGFETQYF. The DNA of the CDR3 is TGTGCCAGCACCCGGGGGCTAGCGGGTTTTGAGACCCAGTACTTC.

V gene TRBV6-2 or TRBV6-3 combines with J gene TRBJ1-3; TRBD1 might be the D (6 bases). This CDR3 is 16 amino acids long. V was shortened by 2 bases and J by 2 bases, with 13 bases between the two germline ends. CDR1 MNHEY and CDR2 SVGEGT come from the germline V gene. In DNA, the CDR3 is TGTGCCAGCAGTTACAGGGCCGGACAGCCTGGAAACACCATATATTTT. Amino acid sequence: CASSYRAGQPGNTIYF.

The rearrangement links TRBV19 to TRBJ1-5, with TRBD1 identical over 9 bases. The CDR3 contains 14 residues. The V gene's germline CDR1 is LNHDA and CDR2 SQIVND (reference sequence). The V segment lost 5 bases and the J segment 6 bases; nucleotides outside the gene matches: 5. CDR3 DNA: TGTGCCAGTAGTTTCAAGGACAGGGGTCAGCCCCAGCATTTT. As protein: CASSFKDRGQPQHF.

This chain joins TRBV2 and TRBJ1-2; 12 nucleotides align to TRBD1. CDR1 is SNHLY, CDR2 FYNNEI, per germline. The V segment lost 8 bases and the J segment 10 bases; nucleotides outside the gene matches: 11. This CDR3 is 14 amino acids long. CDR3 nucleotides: TGTGCCAGCGAGAGGGACAGGGGGCTCCCTGCCTACACCTTC. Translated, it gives CASERDRGLPAYTF.

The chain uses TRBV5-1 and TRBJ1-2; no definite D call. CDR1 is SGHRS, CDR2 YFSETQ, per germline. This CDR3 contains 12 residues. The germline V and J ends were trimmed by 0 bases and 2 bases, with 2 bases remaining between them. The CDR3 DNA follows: TGCGCCAGCAGCTTGGCGAACTATGGCTACACCTTC. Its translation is CASSLANYGYTF.

The CDR3 DNA sequence: TGTGCCAGCTCACCAGTGGACTCCTCCTACAATGAGCAGTTCTTC. It is translated as CASSPVDSSYNEQFF. The chain is built from TRBV18 and TRBJ2-1; D is perhaps TRBD2 (5 bases). Germline CDR1 reads KGHSH; CDR2 reads LQKENI. There are 15 residues in the CDR3. V was cut by 2 bases and J by 0 bases, with 8 bases left in between.

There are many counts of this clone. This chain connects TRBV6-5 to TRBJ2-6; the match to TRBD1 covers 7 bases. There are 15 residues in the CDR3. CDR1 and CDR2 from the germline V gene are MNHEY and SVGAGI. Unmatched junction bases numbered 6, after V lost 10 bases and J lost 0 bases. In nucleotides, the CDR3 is TGTGCCACCGACAGGGAACCCTCTGGGGCCAACGTCCTGACTTTC. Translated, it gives CATDREPSGANVLTF.

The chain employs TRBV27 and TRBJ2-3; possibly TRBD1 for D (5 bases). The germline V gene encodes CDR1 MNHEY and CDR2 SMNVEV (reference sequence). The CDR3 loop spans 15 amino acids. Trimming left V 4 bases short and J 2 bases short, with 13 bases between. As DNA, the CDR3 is TGTGCCAGCAGTTATACAGGAACCTCCACAGATACGCAGTATTTT. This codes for CASSYTGTSTDTQYF.

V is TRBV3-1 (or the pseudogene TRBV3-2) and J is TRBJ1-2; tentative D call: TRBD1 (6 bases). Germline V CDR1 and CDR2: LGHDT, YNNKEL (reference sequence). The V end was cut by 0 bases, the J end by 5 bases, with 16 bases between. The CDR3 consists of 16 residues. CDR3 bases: TGTGCCAGCAGCCAAGATTTGGTCCACAGGGAGTATGGCTACACCTTC. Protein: CASSQDLVHREYGYTF.

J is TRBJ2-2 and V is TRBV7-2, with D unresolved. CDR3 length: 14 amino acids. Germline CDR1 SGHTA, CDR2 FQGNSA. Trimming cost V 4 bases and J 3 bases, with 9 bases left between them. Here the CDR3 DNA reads TGTGCCAGCAGCTCCTTACGGGACACCGGGGAGCTGTTTTTT. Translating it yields CASSSLRDTGELFF.